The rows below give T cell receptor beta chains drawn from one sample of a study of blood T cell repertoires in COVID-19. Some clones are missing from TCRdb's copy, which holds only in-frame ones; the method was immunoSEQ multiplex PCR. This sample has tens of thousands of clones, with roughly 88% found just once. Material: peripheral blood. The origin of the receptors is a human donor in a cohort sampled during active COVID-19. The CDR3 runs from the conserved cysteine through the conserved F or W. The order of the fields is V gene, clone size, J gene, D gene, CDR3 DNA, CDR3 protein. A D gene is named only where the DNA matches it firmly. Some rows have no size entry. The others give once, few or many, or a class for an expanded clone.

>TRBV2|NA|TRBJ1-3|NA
TGTGCCAGCACGGGCTCTGGAAACACCATATATTTT
CASTGSGNTIYF
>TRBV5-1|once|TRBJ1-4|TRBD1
TGCGCCAGCAGGGGGGGACAGAAACTGTTTTTT
CASRGGQKLFF
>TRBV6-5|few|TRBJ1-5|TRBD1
TGTGCCAGCACGGACAGGGGAAAACAGCCCCAGCATTTT
CASTDRGKQPQHF
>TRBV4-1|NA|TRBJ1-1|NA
TGCGCCAGCAGCCAGGCCGGGGGGAACACTGAAGCTTTCTTT
CASSQAGGNTEAFF
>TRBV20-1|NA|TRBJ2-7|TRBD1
TGCAGAGCGGGACAGGGGTACGAGCAGTACTTC
CRAGQGYEQYF
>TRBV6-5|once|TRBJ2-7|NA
TGTGCCAGCACACCGGGAGCGAGCTACGAGCAGTACTTC
CASTPGASYEQYF
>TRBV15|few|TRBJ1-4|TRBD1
TGTGCCACCAGCAGAGATGAGAGGGGGCTAGAGGAAAAACTGTTTTTT
CATSRDERGLEEKLFF
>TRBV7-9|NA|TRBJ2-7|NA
TGTGCCAGTAGCTTAGGGCGGGCCCTGGGGATCTACGAGCAGTACTTC
CASSLGRALGIYEQYF
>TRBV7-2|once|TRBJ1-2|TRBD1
TGTGCCAGCAGCTTAGTCAGGGGGCCCCTTGGCTACACCTTC
CASSLVRGPLGYTF
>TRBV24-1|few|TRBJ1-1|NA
TGTGCCACCAGTCTCAGGGGATTGGGTCAGAACACTGAAGCTTTCTTT
CATSLRGLGQNTEAFF
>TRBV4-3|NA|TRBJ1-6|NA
TGCGCCAGCAGCCAACAACAGGGACCTTCACCCCTCCACTTT
CASSQQQGPSPLHF
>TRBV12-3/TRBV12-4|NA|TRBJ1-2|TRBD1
TGTGCCAGCAGTCCACGGACAGGGTATGGCTACACCTTC
CASSPRTGYGYTF
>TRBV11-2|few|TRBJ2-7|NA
TGTGCCAGCAGCCCCAACGGGGCCTACGAGCAGTACTTC
CASSPNGAYEQYF
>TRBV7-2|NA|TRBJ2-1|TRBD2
TGTGCCAGCAGCTCCACCGGGGGGATGCGGCAGTTCTTC
CASSSTGGMRQFF
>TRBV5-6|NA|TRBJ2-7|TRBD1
TGTGCCAGCAGCCCCGGACAGGGTTACTACGAGCAGTACTTC
CASSPGQGYYEQYF
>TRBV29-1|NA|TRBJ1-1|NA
TGCAGCGTTAAGCACAGCACTGAAGCTTTCTTT
CSVKHSTEAFF
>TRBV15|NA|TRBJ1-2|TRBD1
TGTGCCACCAGTCAGACAGGGGGCTATGGCTACACCTTC
CATSQTGGYGYTF
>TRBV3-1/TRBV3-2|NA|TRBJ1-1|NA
TGTGCCAGCAGCAGAGGGAGGGCGGGGCTTGAAGCTTTCTTT
CASSRGRAGLEAFF
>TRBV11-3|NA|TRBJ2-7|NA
TGTGCCAGCAGCCCCCAGGCGGGGTACGAGCAGTACTTC
CASSPQAGYEQYF
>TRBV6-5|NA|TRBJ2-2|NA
TGTGCCAGCAGGCTCTCCCAGGGCACCGGGGAGCTGTTTTTT
CASRLSQGTGELFF
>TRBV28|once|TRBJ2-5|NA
TGTGCCAGCAGTTTAATCCACAGGGAGACCCAGTACTTC
CASSLIHRETQYF
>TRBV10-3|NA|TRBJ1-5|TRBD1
TGTGCCATCAGCGCGGACAGGGTAGGACAGCCCCAGCATTTT
CAISADRVGQPQHF
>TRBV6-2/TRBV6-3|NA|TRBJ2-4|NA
NA
CASSSSTGAAKNIQYF
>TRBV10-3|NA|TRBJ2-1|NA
TGTGCCATCAGTGAGTCGATTTTGGCCTTTAATGAGCAGTTCTTC
CAISESILAFNEQFF